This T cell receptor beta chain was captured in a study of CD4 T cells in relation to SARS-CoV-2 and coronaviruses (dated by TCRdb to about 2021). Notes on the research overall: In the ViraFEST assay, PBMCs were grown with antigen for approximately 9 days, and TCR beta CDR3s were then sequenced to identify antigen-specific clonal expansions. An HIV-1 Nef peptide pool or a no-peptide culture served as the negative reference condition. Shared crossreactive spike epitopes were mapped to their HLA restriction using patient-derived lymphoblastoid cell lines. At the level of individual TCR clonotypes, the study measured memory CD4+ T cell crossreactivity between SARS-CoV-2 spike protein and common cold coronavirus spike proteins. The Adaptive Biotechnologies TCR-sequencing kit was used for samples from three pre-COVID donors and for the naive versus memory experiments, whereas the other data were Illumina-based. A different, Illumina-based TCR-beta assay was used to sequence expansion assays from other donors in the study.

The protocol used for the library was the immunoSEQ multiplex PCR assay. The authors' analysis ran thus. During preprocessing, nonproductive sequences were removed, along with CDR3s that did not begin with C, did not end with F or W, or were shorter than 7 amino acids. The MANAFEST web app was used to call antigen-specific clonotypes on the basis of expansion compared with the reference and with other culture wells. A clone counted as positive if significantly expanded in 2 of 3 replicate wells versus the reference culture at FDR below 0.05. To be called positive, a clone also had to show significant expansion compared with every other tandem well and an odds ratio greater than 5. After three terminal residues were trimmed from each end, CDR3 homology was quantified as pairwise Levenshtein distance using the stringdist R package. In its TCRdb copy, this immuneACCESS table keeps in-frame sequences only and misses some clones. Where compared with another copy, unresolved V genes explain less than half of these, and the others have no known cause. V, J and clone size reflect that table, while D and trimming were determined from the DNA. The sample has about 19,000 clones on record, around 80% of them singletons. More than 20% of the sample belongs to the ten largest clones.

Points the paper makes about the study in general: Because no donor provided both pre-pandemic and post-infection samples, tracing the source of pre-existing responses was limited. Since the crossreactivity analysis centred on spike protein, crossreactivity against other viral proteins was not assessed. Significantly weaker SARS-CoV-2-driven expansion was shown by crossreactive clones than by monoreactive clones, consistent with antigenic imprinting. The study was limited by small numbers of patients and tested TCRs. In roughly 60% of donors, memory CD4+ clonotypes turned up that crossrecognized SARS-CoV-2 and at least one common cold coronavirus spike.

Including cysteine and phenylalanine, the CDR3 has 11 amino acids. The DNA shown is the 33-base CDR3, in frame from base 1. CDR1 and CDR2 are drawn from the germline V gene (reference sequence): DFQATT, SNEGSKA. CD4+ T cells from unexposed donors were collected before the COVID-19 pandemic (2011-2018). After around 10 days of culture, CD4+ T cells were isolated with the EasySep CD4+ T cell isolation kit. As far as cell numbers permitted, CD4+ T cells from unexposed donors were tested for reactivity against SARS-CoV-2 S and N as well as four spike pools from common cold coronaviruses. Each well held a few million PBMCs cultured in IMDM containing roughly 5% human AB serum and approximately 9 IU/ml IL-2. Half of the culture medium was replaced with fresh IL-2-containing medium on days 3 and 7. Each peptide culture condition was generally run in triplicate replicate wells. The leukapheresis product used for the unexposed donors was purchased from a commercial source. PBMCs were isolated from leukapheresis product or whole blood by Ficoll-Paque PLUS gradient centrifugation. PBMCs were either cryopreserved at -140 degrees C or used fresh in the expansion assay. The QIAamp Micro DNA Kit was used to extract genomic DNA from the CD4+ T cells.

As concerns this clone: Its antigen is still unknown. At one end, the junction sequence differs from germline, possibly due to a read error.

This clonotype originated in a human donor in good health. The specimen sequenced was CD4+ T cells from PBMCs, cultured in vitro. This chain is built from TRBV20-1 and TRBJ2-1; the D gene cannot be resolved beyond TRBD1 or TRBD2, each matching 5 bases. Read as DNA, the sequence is TGCAGTGCTACCCCGGGACCCGTGATGGTCTTC. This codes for CSATPGPVMVF.